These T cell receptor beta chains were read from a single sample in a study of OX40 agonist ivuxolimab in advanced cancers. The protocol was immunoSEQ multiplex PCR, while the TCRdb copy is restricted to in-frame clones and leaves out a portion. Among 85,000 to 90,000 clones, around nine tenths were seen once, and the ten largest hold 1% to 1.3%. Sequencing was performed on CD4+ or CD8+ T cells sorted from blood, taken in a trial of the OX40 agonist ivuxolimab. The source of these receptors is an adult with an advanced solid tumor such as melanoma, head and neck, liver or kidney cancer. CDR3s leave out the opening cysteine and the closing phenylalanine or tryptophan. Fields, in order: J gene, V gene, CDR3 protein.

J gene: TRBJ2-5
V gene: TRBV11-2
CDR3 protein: ASRKGQGTQETQY

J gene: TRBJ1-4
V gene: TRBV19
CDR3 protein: ASTATGTGGEKLF

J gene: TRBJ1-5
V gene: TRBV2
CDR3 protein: ASTQGQTLRNQPQH

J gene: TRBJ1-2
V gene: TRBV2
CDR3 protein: ASSAENYGYT

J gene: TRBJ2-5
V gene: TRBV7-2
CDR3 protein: ASSLGGGRETQY

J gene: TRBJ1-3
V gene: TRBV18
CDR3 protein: ASSPNEGRGNTIY

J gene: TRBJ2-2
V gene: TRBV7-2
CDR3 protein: ASSLGGGGELF

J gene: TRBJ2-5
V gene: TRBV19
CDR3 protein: ASSSSEAETQY

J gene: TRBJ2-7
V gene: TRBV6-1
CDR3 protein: ARTKTYEQY

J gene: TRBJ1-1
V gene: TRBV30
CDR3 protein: AWSGEGATAF

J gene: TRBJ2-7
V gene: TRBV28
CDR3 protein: ASSLTPEGGEQY

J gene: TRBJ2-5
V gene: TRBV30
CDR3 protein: AWKVGGTQY

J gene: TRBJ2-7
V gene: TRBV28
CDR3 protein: ASRETSGIGEQY

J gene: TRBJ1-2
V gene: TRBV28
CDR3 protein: ASSFMGGGAGGYT

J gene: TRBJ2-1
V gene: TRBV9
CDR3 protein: ASSVVGGGAYNEQF

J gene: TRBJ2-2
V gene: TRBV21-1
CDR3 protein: AWRGDTGELF

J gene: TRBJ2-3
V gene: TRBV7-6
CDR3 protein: ASSPGGADTQY

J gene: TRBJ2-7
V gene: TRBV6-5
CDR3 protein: ASSYEGVGVYEQY

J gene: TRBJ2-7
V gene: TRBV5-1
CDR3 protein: ASSLVAGQGTTEQY

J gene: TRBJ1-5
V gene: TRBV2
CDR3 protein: ASSERDRGLRPQH

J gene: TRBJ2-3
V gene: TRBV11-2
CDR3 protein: ASRPAGGSTDTQY

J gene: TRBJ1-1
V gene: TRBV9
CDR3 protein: ASSADRDTEAF

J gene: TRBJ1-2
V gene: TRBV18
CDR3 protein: ASSPMKGDYGYT

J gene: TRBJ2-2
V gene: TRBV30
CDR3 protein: AWTRNTGELF

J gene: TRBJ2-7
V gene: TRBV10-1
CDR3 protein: ASSESGLAGGPSEQY

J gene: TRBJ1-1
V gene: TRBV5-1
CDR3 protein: ASSLAGQRNTEAF

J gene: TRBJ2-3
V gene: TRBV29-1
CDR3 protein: SGDSGPTDTQY

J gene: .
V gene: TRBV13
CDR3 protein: ASSGGLAGNREQY

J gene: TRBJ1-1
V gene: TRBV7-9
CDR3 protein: ASSYLLNTEAF

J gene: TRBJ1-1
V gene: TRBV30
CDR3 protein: AWIQDSRAF

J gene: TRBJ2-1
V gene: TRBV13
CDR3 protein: ASSLGRLLTGRSAEQF

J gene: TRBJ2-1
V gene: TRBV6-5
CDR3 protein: ASSYVMRANEQF

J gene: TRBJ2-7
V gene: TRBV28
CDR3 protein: ASSLTGTGVYEQY

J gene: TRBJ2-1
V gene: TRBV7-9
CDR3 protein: ASSHGLAGGASEQF

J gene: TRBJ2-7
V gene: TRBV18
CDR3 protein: ASSPPNPGSYEQY

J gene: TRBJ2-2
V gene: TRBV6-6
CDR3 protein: ASSVAGQVTGELF

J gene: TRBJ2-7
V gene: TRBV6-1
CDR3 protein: ASGRSSYEQY

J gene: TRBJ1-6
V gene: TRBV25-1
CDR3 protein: ASRETGDNSPLH

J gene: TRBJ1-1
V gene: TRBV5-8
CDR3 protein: ASSSRGSEAF

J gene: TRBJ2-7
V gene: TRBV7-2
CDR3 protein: ASSKGQGQGEQY

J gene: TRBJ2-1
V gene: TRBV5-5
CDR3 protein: ASSLAPSGSWNEQF

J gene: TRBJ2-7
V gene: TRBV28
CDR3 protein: ASSPGQRTYEQY

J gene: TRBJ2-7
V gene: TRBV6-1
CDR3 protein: ASSTQQAGAYEQY

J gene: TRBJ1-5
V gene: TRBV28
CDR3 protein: ASSLPSNQPQH

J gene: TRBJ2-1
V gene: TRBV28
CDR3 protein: TTRDRGYNEQF

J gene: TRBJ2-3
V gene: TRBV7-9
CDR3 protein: ASSLAVGQRTDTQY

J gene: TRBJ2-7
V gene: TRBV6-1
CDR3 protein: ASSRQGPTYEQY

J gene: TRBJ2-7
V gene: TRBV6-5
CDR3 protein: ASSWGLTYEQY

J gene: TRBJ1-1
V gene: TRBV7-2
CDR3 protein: ASSLALPAPGHTEAF

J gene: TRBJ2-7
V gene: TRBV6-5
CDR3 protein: ASSYSMSGRSYEQY

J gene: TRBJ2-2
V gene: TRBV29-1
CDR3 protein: SVEETWASGGELF

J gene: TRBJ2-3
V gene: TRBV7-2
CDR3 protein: ASSFTLGGSDTQY

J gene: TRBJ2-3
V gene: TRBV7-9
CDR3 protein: ASSLRREVVSTDTQY

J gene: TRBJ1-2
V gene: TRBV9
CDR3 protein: ASSVSGDDYGYT

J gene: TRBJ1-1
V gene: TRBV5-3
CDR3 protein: ARSPQGGGTEAF

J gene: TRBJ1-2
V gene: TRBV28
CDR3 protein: ASTPPAGTVGYT

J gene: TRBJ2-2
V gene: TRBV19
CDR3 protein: ASNLGARGHGELF

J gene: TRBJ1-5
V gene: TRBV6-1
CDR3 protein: ASRVPGTGYQPQH

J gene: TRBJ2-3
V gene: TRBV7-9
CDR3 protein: ASSLERAGGPLFTDTQY